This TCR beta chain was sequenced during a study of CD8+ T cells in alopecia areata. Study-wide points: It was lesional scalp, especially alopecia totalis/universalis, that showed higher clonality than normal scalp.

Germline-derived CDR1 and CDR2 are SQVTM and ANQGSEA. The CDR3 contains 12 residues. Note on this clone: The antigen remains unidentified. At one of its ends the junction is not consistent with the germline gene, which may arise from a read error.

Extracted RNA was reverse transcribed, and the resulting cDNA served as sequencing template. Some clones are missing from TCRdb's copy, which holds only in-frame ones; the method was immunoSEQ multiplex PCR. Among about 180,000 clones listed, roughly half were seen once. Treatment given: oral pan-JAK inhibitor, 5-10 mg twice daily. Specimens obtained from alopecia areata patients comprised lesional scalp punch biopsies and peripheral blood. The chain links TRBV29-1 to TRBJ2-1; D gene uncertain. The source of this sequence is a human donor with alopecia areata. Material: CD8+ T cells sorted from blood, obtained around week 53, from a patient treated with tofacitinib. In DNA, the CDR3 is TGCAGCGTTGAACAGTCCTCCAATGAGCAGTTCTTC. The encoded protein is CSVEQSSNEQFF.